The 18 T cell receptor beta chains listed next were all sequenced from one sample in a study of T-cell memory formation after mild COVID-19. TCRdb re-called the 5' RACE reads through MiXCR, storing one row per CDR3 protein. The sample consists of under 50,000 distinct CDR3 sequences, 27% of them appearing once. The sequencing sample was made of PBMCs or a T cell subset sorted from them (not recorded which). Receptor source: a man aged 18 to 35 who had mild COVID-19 (a few samples of this study predate the infection). Cell type and time point are not known.

This clonotype was seen more than once but under ten times. This chain connects TRBV4-3 to TRBJ2-7; TRBD2 aligns across 9 bases. Trimming removed 5 bases from V and 4 bases from J; junction bases left unmatched: 6. Germline V gene sequence: CDR1 LGHNA, CDR2 YSLEER. This CDR3 contains 14 residues. The CDR3 coding sequence is TGCGCCAGCAGCTCGGGACTAGCTTCTTACGAGCAGTACTTC. Translated: CASSSGLASYEQYF.

This clonotype was seen only once. This rearrangement joins TRBV9 to TRBJ2-7, with 9 positions matching TRBD1. The CDR3 consists of 15 residues. Germline values: CDR1 SGDLS, CDR2 YYNGEE. Trimming cost V 3 bases and J 6 bases; bases outside gene matches: 10. CDR3 coding DNA: TGTGCCAGCAGCGCGTCGGGACAGGGAAAAGCCGAGCAGTACTTC. This sequence encodes CASSASGQGKAEQYF.

This clonotype has a handful of counts. The gene calls are TRBV9 and TRBJ2-3; maybe TRBD2 (6 bases). In germline, CDR1 is SGDLS, CDR2 YYNGEE. V lost 3 bases to trimming and J lost 0 bases, with 14 bases between them. This CDR3 comprises 16 residues. The CDR3 DNA is TGTGCCAGCAGCGCCGGGGGATCCACTAGCACAGATACGCAGTATTTT. Amino acid sequence: CASSAGGSTSTDTQYF.

In its sample, this clonotype was seen a few times. This chain links TRBV7-9 with TRBJ2-1; the D is unclear. The CDR3 runs 12 residues. Germline CDR1 and CDR2: SEHNR and FQNEAQ (reference sequence). With 3 bases removed from V and 3 bases from J, the gap between germline ends came to 3 bases. The CDR3 loop is CASSFDYNEQFF. The CDR3 DNA reads TGTGCCAGCAGCTTTGACTACAATGAGCAGTTCTTC. The full variable domain, its missing parts supplied by reference TRBV7-9 and TRBJ2-1, is DTGVSQNPRHKITKRGQNVTFRCDPISEHNRLYWYRQTLGQGPEFLTYFQNEAQLEKSRLLSDRFSAERPKGSFSTLEIQRTEQGDSAMYLCASSFDYNEQFFGPGTRLTVL.

This clonotype was counted ten times or more. This chain links TRBV12-3 or TRBV12-4 with TRBJ2-1, with D possibly TRBD1 on 6 matching bases. This CDR3 is 16 amino acids long. Trimming removed 3 bases from V and 3 bases from J, with 15 bases in between. The chain's CDR3 is CASSFIRDTHYNEQFF. As DNA, the CDR3 is TGTGCCAGCAGTTTTATCCGGGACACACACTACAATGAGCAGTTCTTC.

The chain joins TRBV6-5 to TRBJ2-7; D not certain. Trimming pared 3 bases from V and 5 bases from J, leaving 8 bases between. The CDR3 consists of 12 residues. CDR1 and CDR2 from the germline V gene are MNHEY and SVGAGI. The DNA of the CDR3 is TGTGCCAGCAGTTATGGAAAGGACGAGCAGTACTTC. It translates to CASSYGKDEQYF.

This clonotype turned up a few times. The chain couples TRBV6-6 to TRBJ2-7, with D unclear. Germline-derived CDR1 and CDR2 are MNHNY and SVGAGI (reference sequence). CDR3 length equals 10 residues. V lost 11 bases and J lost 4, with 9 bases in between. This chain's CDR3 is CAAGAYEQYV. DNA of the CDR3: TGTGCCGCAGGAGCTTACGAGCAGTACGTC.

This sequence joins TRBV23-1 and TRBJ1-5; D gene uncertain. TRBV23-1 carries the ORF label, with uncertain function. The CDR3 has 14 amino acids. V lost 2 bases and J lost 1, with 6 bases in between. This chain's CDR3 is CASSQGASNQPQHF. CDR3 nucleotides: TGCGCCAGCAGTCAAGGTGCCAGCAATCAGCCCCAGCATTTT.

For the CDR3, the DNA is TGCGCCAGTAGAATAGCGGGGGGCTCCTTAAATGAGCAGTTCTTC. Translation: CASRIAGGSLNEQFF. This sequence joins TRBV4-3 and TRBJ2-1; 10 bases line up with TRBD2. The CDR3 is made up of 15 amino acids. Germline CDR1 and CDR2: LGHNA and YSLEER. The V and J ends lost 9 bases and 7 bases, in that order; junction bases with no gene match: 12.

V and J are TRBV3-1 and TRBJ1-1; 9 nucleotides line up with TRBD1. CDR1 and CDR2 (germline): LGHDT, YNNKEL (reference sequence). The CDR3 length is 14 residues. The ends lost 3 bases at V and 8 bases at J; junction bases unmatched: 7. As DNA, the CDR3 is TGTGCCAGCAGCCATGTGGACAGGGGCTGGGAAGCTTTCTTT. Its translation is CASSHVDRGWEAFF.

The chain recombines TRBV7-9 with TRBJ2-1; TRBD1 matches 7 bases. The CDR3 is 12 amino acids. Germline lookup yields CDR1 SEHNR and CDR2 FQNEAQ (reference sequence). The ends lost 2 bases at V and 10 bases at J; junction bases unmatched: 2. The CDR3 loop is CASSLIRGEQFF. CDR3 nucleotides: TGTGCCAGCAGCTTAATCAGGGGGGAGCAGTTCTTC. Looking up the rest from reference TRBV7-9 and TRBJ2-1 gives the full variable domain: DTGVSQNPRHKITKRGQNVTFRCDPISEHNRLYWYRQTLGQGPEFLTYFQNEAQLEKSRLLSDRFSAERPKGSFSTLEIQRTEQGDSAMYLCASSLIRGEQFFGPGTRLTVL.

This clonotype was observed many times. This chain uses TRBV11-2 with TRBJ2-1; TRBD1 matches at 9 bases. This CDR3 spans 16 amino acids. The ends lost 5 bases at V and 6 bases at J; junction bases unmatched: 11. CDR1 and CDR2 from the germline V gene are SGHAT and FQNNGV. The CDR3 loop is CASSPGPGTGLNEQFF. The CDR3 coding sequence is TGTGCCAGCAGCCCAGGCCCCGGGACAGGGCTCAATGAGCAGTTCTTC. The whole variable domain, remainder taken from reference TRBV11-2 and TRBJ2-1, is EAGVAQSPRYKIIEKRQSVAFWCNPISGHATLYWYQQILGQGPKLLIQFQNNGVVDDSQLPKDRFSAERLKGVDSTLKIQPAKLEDSAVYLCASSPGPGTGLNEQFFGPGTRLTVL.

This clonotype came up a few times. This chain links TRBV28 with TRBJ2-3; D remains unclear. Germline V gene lookup returns CDR1 MDHEN and CDR2 SYDVKM. There are 16 residues in the CDR3. The V end lost 2 bases, the J end lost 1 base, and 13 bases lay between the germline ends. The CDR3 coding sequence is TGTGCCAGCAGTTTAACGGTGTCCAGCGGCACAGATACGCAGTATTTT. Protein sequence: CASSLTVSSGTDTQYF.

This clonotype was seen a few times. The rearrangement links TRBV6-5 to TRBJ1-5; D is unclear. V dropped 2 bases and J dropped 1 base, with 6 bases sitting between them. The V gene's germline CDR1 is MNHEY and CDR2 SVGAGI. The CDR3 covers 14 residues. CDR3 sequence (DNA): TGTGCCAGCAGTTACGGGGTAAGCAATCAGCCCCAGCATTTT. Protein sequence: CASSYGVSNQPQHF.

This clonotype was observed a handful of times. The rearrangement links TRBV23-1 to TRBJ2-7; D is unclear. TRBV23-1 has ORF status, its function being uncertain. This CDR3 spans 15 amino acids. Trimming took 3 bases from V and 2 from J, leaving 14 bases between them. The CDR3 DNA reads TGCGCCAGCAGTCATACCGGAGTAGCCACCTACGAGCAGTACGTC. Translation gives CASSHTGVATYEQYV.

This clonotype occurred a few times. The gene calls are TRBV4-1 and TRBJ2-7; D is undetermined. Between the trimmed V and J ends, which lost 3 bases and 3 bases, there was a span of 12 bases. The CDR3 has 14 amino acids. CDR1 is MGHRA, CDR2 YSYEKL, per germline. The CDR3: CASSQLLGIYEQYF. CDR3 sequence (DNA): TGCGCCAGCAGCCAGCTTTTGGGAATCTACGAGCAGTACTTC.

The chain recombines TRBV7-8 with TRBJ2-1; D is tentatively TRBD1 or TRBD2 (6 bases each). Germline V lookup: CDR1 SGHVS, CDR2 FQNEAQ. V was trimmed by 4 bases and J by 6 bases, leaving 22 bases between them. The CDR3 consists of 17 residues. The CDR3, as DNA: TGTGCCAGCAGCTCCCTAGGGGGGCAGGACCCGCGCAATGAGCAGTTCTTC. Amino acids: CASSSLGGQDPRNEQFF.

The sample holds a few counts of this clonotype. The rearrangement links TRBV5-1 to TRBJ1-1, with a tentative D call TRBD1 (5 bases). V lost 3 bases, J lost 4 bases, and 10 bases lay in between. The CDR3 totals 13 residues. Germline values: CDR1 SGHRS, CDR2 YFSETQ. CDR3 amino acids: CASSWGGGTEAFF. In nucleotides, the CDR3 is TGCGCCAGCAGCTGGGGGGGAGGCACTGAAGCTTTCTTT.